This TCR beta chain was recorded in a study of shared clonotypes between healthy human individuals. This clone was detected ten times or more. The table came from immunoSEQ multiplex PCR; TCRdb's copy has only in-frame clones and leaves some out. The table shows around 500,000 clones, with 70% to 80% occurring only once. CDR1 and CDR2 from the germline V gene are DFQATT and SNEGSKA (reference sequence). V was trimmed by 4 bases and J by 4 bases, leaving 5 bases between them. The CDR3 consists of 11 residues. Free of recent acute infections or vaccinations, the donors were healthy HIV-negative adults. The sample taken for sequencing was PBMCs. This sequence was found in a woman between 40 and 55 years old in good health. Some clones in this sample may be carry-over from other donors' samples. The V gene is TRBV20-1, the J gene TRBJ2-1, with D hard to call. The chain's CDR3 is CSAMPYNEQFF. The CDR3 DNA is TGCAGTGCTATGCCTTACAATGAGCAGTTCTTC.